This T cell receptor beta chain was captured in a study of cytomegalovirus exposure and HLA in healthy donors. In the PCR, 60 Vbeta and 13 Jbeta primers were used. The assay was immunoSEQ multiplex PCR, and TCRdb's table has in-frame clones only and misses some. The data contain roughly 180,000 clones, roughly 77% of them singletons. CDR3 length: 13 residues. Deletions cut 4 bases from V and 2 bases from J, with 10 bases between. Germline CDR1 and CDR2: SGHNT and YYREEE (reference sequence). Remarks on this clone: Its antigen is undetermined.

Study-level results: Altogether, some 160 TCR beta chains were recorded as cytomegalovirus-associated. Within a later analysis, the majority of CMV-associated TCR beta chains appeared HLA-restricted.

Sequences were obtained from PBMCs. This sequence joins TRBV5-4 and TRBJ2-7, with a possible D match to TRBD1 (5 bases). This clonotype was sampled from a woman aged 40 to 50 in good health and CMV-seropositive. The CDR3: CASSPDTPYEQYF. The CDR3 nucleotides read TGTGCCAGCAGCCCGGACACCCCCTACGAGCAGTACTTC.